This entry features one T cell receptor beta chain sequence. Reverse transcription of roughly 0.5 to 1 ug RNA was performed with random hexamers. TCRdb re-called the immunoSEQ multiplex PCR reads through MiXCR, storing one row per CDR3 protein. The sample has approximately 220,000 distinct CDR3 sequences; around 93% are singletons. Trimming cost V 5 bases and J 6 bases, with 18 bases left between them. The CDR3 contains 15 residues. In germline, CDR1 is SEHNR, CDR2 FQNEAQ (reference sequence). The sample originates from a study of CD8 T cells in Susac syndrome. Sequencing targeted TCR beta in T cells from blood (CD8+ and CD4+).

The chain combines TRBV7-9 with TRBJ2-3, with D hard to call. This clonotype originated in a human donor with multiple sclerosis. Specimen: CD4+ T cells from PBMCs. DNA of the CDR3: TGTGCCAGCAGCCCCACTTTTCGACCCGACGATACGCAGTATTTT. Translated: CASSPTFRPDDTQYF.